The sample holds a few counts of the clone carrying this TCR beta chain. Its antigen is not identified. This sample stems from a study of early T cells in non-severe SARS-CoV-2 infection. General study findings and limits: The study's VDJdb matching favored anti-spike CD8 responses and missed private and CD4 specificities.

Separate cDNA molecules each had unique molecular identifiers attached to them. TCRdb reprocessed the 5' RACE reads via MiXCR and lists one record per CDR3 protein. Found here are 30,000 or so distinct CDR3 sequences, roughly 5.7% of them singletons; the top ten hold 20% to 25%. Germline V CDR1 and CDR2: SGHNT, YYREEE (reference sequence). V was cut by 4 bases and J by 5 bases, with 15 bases left in between. This CDR3 has 14 residues. The rearrangement links TRBV5-4 to TRBJ1-1, with D unresolved. What was sequenced was whole blood. The origin of this receptor is an adult who was a healthcare worker with PCR-confirmed SARS-CoV-2 infection or an uninfected control (not recorded which). CDR3 in amino acids: CASSPRERRTEAFF. The CDR3 nucleotides read TGTGCCAGCAGCCCCCGGGAGCGTCGGACTGAAGCTTTCTTT.